One and the same sample provided the 4 T cell receptor beta chains below, sequenced in a study of shared clonotypes between healthy human individuals. The assay was immunoSEQ multiplex PCR, and TCRdb's table has in-frame clones only and misses some. The data hold hundreds of thousands of clones, with about four fifths observed a single time. The sequencing input was PBMCs. The receptors here all came from a middle-aged woman in good health. Some clones in this sample may be carry-over from other donors' samples.

The chain couples TRBV11-1 to TRBJ2-1, with TRBD2 matching 8 bases. This CDR3 is 15 amino acids long. V was clipped by 3 bases and J by 1 base; unmatched bases: 2. CDR1 and CDR2 from the germline V gene are SGHAT and FQDESV (reference sequence). The CDR3 protein is CASSLAGGSYNEQFF. The CDR3 DNA reads TGTGCCAGCAGCTTGGCGGGAGGATCCTACAATGAGCAGTTCTTC. The full variable domain, rest sourced from reference TRBV11-1 and TRBJ2-1, is EAEVAQSPRYKITEKSQAVAFWCDPISGHATLYWYRQILGQGPELLVQFQDESVVDDSQLPKDRFSAERLKGVDSTLKIQPAELGDSAMYLCASSLAGGSYNEQFFGPGTRLTVL.

V is TRBV6-5 and J is TRBJ1-1; D remains unclear. This CDR3 has 14 residues. The germline CDR1 and CDR2 sequences are MNHEY and SVGAGI. V was trimmed by 5 bases and J by 4 bases, leaving 14 bases between them. Here the CDR3 reads CASSRAVWTTEAFF. The CDR3 nucleotides read TGTGCCAGCAGTCGAGCTGTCTGGACCACTGAAGCTTTCTTT.

The rearrangement links TRBV6-4 to TRBJ2-1, with D perhaps assigned TRBD1 or TRBD2 (5 bases each). V was shortened by 6 bases and J by 9 bases, with 15 bases between the two germline ends. CDR3 length: 13 residues. CDR1 MRHNA and CDR2 SNTAGT come from the germline V gene. The CDR3: CASSEGTTSEQFF. For the CDR3, the DNA is TGTGCCAGCAGCGAAGGGACCACCAGTGAGCAGTTCTTC.

The genes are TRBV5-1 and TRBJ1-4, with D uncertain. V was pared by 3 bases and J by 8 bases, with 11 bases between. The CDR3 has 13 residues. Germline V gene sequence: CDR1 SGHRS, CDR2 YFSETQ. CDR3 DNA: TGCGCCAGCAGCTGGGCCTCGGAGGAAAAACTGTTTTTT. Its translation is CASSWASEEKLFF. The whole variable domain, filled in from reference TRBV5-1 and TRBJ1-4, reads KAGVTQTPRYLIKTRGQQVTLSCSPISGHRSVSWYQQTPGQGLQFLFEYFSETQRNKGNFPGRFSGRQFSNSRSEMNVSTLELGDSALYLCASSWASEEKLFFGSGTQLSVL.